This entry concerns a single TCR beta chain. As yet, its antigen is unknown. A modified ARM-PCR protocol with three rounds of nested PCR amplified TCRbeta. TCRdb fed the multiplex PCR reads into MiXCR, producing one record per CDR3 protein. The sample has some 100,000 distinct CDR3 sequences, approximately 60% seen once; the top ten hold roughly 19%. This sample is part of a study of tumor and adjacent non-tumor tissue in lung cancer. For the study at large: On average, productive TCRbeta reads reached some 4.4 million per sample. General observations from the study: Tumor TCR diversity, when higher, was linked to shorter survival. Tumor repertoires had a smaller top 100 clone share than normal lung.

The template was RNA from unsorted bulk tissue. This non-tumor lung sample came from over 3 cm beyond the tumor edge. Chemotherapy-naive patients with new lung cancer underwent thoracic surgery in China, August–November 2014. V shed 9 bases and J 5 bases; nucleotides not matched to a gene: 10. The CDR3 is made up of 14 amino acids. The V gene's germline CDR1 is SGHVS and CDR2 FQNEAQ. The gene calls are TRBV7-8 and TRBJ2-5; 9 bases agree with TRBD2. Material for sequencing was distant non-tumor lung tissue. The sequence came from a man in his thirties or forties with non-small cell lung cancer. The CDR3 loop is CARSLVAGGETQYF. CDR3 sequence (DNA): TGTGCCAGGAGCCTCGTGGCGGGAGGGGAGACCCAGTACTTC.